The 17 T cell receptor beta chains reported below all come from one sample, sequenced in a study of blood T cell repertoires in COVID-19 (dated by TCRdb to the early 2020s). The protocol used for the library was the immunoSEQ multiplex PCR assay. This is the immuneACCESS table as TCRdb keeps it, with only in-frame sequences that have V and J called. A part of the clones is gone; compared with another copy, unresolved V genes explain less than half, and the rest is unexplained. The sample table contains 150,000 to 200,000 clones; only one count was recorded for 75% to 90% of them. Of the sample, roughly 9.1% falls within the top ten clones. The sample consisted of peripheral blood. Receptors were obtained from a woman of 80 years or more with active or convalescent COVID-19.

The V gene is TRBV6-2 or TRBV6-3, the J gene TRBJ2-7; 8 nucleotides line up with TRBD2. Germline V gene data show CDR1 as MNHEY and CDR2 as SVGEGT. V was pared by 5 bases and J by 3 bases, with 18 bases of the junction left unmatched. The CDR3 totals 18 residues. The DNA of the CDR3 is TGTGCCAGCAGTCCCCGACCCTTTAGCGGGGCGGAGAGCTACGAGCAGTACTTC. As protein: CASSPRPFSGAESYEQYF.

This chain links TRBV14 with TRBJ2-3, with D hard to call. The CDR3 consists of 15 residues. The germline V and J ends were trimmed by 5 bases and 2 bases, with 14 bases remaining between them. From germline, CDR1 is SGHDN and CDR2 FVKESK. The DNA for the CDR3 is TGTGCCAGCAGCTTCTCAGGTGCCCCCACAGATACGCAGTATTTT. Translated, it gives CASSFSGAPTDTQYF.

This sequence joins TRBV27 and TRBJ1-5; D possibly corresponds to TRBD1 (5 bases). V lost 7 bases, J lost 5 bases, and 9 bases lay in between. The CDR3 is 12 amino acids. Germline CDR1 reads MNHEY; CDR2 reads SMNVEV (reference sequence). CDR3 protein: CASIIGDQPQHF. CDR3 DNA sequence: TGTGCCAGCATCATAGGGGATCAGCCCCAGCATTTT.

This chain connects TRBV7-9 to TRBJ1-5, with D unresolved. V shed 5 bases and J shed 7 bases, with 9 bases lying between them. There are 12 residues in the CDR3. Germline values: CDR1 SEHNR, CDR2 FQNEAQ (reference sequence). This chain's CDR3 is CASSPLLQPQHF. In DNA, the CDR3 is TGTGCCAGCAGCCCCCTCCTCCAGCCCCAGCATTTT.

A few counts support this clone. This rearrangement joins TRBV16 to TRBJ1-5; 11 bases agree with TRBD1. CDR1 and CDR2 from the germline V gene are KGHSY and FQNENV. The CDR3 covers 14 residues. J gave up 7 bases and V 4 bases, and 3 bases lay outside the gene matches. The CDR3, as DNA: TGTGCCAGCAGCCCCGGGACAGGGGGACAGCCCCAGCATTTT. Its protein is CASSPGTGGQPQHF.

The gene calls are TRBV11-2 and TRBJ2-7; D may be TRBD2 (6 bases). V lost 3 bases and J lost 3, with 9 bases in between. The CDR3 loop spans 13 amino acids. Germline values: CDR1 SGHAT, CDR2 FQNNGV. The CDR3 region is CASSLGGFYEQYF. CDR3 in DNA: TGTGCCAGCAGCTTGGGGGGATTCTACGAGCAGTACTTC.

The chain joins TRBV4-1 to TRBJ1-4; 9 bases line up with TRBD1. V lost 2 bases and J lost 5; bases outside the gene matches: 6. CDR1 and CDR2 from the germline V gene are MGHRA and YSYEKL. The CDR3 consists of 16 residues. CDR3 loop: CASSQRPGTGNEKLFF. The CDR3 DNA is TGCGCCAGCAGCCAAAGACCCGGGACAGGGAATGAAAAACTGTTTTTT.

The J gene is TRBJ2-1, the V gene TRBV7-8, with TRBD2 matching 9 bases. Germline trimming cut 0 bases from V and 4 bases from J; bases unmatched to any gene: 1. This CDR3 has 15 amino acids. Germline V gives CDR1 SGHVS, CDR2 FQNEAQ. The CDR3 region has the DNA TGTGCCAGCAGCTTAGCGACTAGCGGTTACAATGAGCAGTTCTTC. It translates to CASSLATSGYNEQFF.

The rearrangement uses TRBV3-1 (or the pseudogene TRBV3-2) and TRBJ2-5; 10 bases are a match to TRBD2. Losses at the gene ends were 4 bases for V and 3 bases for J; bases not matched to a gene: 11. CDR1 and CDR2 (germline): LGHDT, YNNKEL (reference sequence). The CDR3 contains 17 residues. The CDR3 coding sequence is TGTGCCAGCAGCCCTAGTCGGGCTAGCGGGGGTAAAGAGACCCAGTACTTC. Protein sequence: CASSPSRASGGKETQYF.

The rearrangement joins TRBV4-1 to TRBJ2-7; the D gene is possibly TRBD2 (6 bases). The CDR3 is made up of 12 amino acids. Germline V gives CDR1 MGHRA, CDR2 YSYEKL. Trimming pared 1 base from V and 9 bases from J, leaving 10 bases between. CDR3 nucleotides: TGCGCCAGCAGCCAAGGGGGAGGAGTGCAGTACTTC. Amino acid sequence: CASSQGGGVQYF.

V usage is TRBV5-4 and J usage is TRBJ2-2, with 12 bases that match TRBD2. Germline V gene sequence: CDR1 SGHNT, CDR2 YYREEE (reference sequence). V was pared by 0 bases and J by 6 bases, with 6 bases of the junction left unmatched. CDR3 length: 17 residues. The CDR3 DNA reads TGTGCCAGCAGCTTGGCCCTAGCGGGGGGGCGCTCCGGGGAGCTGTTTTTT. This sequence encodes CASSLALAGGRSGELFF.

The chain recombines TRBV20-1 with TRBJ2-3, with D possibly TRBD2 on 5 matching bases. V dropped 3 bases and J dropped 6 bases, with 22 bases sitting between them. Germline values: CDR1 DFQATT, CDR2 SNEGSKA (reference sequence). The CDR3 is made up of 16 amino acids. The CDR3 sequence is CSASTQRRMGGDTQYF. For the CDR3, the DNA is TGCAGTGCTAGTACCCAGCGGCGAATGGGTGGGGATACGCAGTATTTT.

CDR3 DNA sequence: TGTGCCAGCAGCTCCCGCGACAGGGAAGAGGCTGAAAAACTGTTTTTT. Its translation: CASSSRDREEAEKLFF. The chain joins TRBV11-3 to TRBJ1-4; TRBD1 matches at 7 bases. The CDR3 covers 16 residues. Per germline, CDR1 SGHNT and CDR2 YENEEA. V lost 4 bases and J lost 7; bases outside the gene matches: 12. The entire variable domain, with the rest obtained from reference TRBV11-3 and TRBJ1-4, is as follows: EAGVVQSPRYKIIEKKQPVAFWCNPISGHNTLYWYLQNLGQGPELLIRYENEEAVDDSQLPKDRFSAERLKGVDSTLKIQPAELGDSAVYLCASSSRDREEAEKLFFGSGTQLSVL.

Only one count was recorded for this clone. The CDR3 sequence is CAISVRENEKLFF. In DNA, the CDR3 is TGTGCCATCAGTGTGAGGGAGAATGAAAAACTGTTTTTT. This chain joins TRBV10-3 and TRBJ1-4; D unclear. CDR1 and CDR2 from the germline V gene are ENHRY and SYGVKD. The V end lost 4 bases, the J end lost 5 bases, and 8 bases lay between the germline ends. The CDR3 is 13 amino acids.

This chain joins TRBV27 and TRBJ2-7; tentatively, D is TRBD1 (6 bases). In germline, CDR1 is MNHEY, CDR2 SMNVEV (reference sequence). The CDR3 length is 15 residues. Between the trimmed V and J ends, which lost 2 bases and 4 bases, there was a span of 15 bases. DNA for the CDR3: TGTGCCAGCAGTTTAGCAGGCAGGGGAAATTACGAGCAGTACTTC. Amino acids: CASSLAGRGNYEQYF.

The CDR3 here is CASSEGQGSNEKLFF. The CDR3 nucleotides are TGCGCCAGCAGCGAGGGACAGGGGTCGAATGAAAAACTGTTTTTT. The chain carries TRBV5-1 and TRBJ1-4; 10 positions agree with TRBD1. This CDR3 region has 15 residues. Germline V lookup: CDR1 SGHRS, CDR2 YFSETQ. J gave up 5 bases and V 4 bases, and 5 bases lay outside the gene matches. The full variable domain, rest sourced from reference TRBV5-1 and TRBJ1-4, is KAGVTQTPRYLIKTRGQQVTLSCSPISGHRSVSWYQQTPGQGLQFLFEYFSETQRNKGNFPGRFSGRQFSNSRSEMNVSTLELGDSALYLCASSEGQGSNEKLFFGSGTQLSVL.

This clone was recorded many times. V and J are TRBV11-2 and TRBJ1-6; maybe TRBD1 (6 bases). The CDR3 is 13 residues long. The V end was cut by 7 bases, the J end by 7 bases, with 11 bases between. CDR1 is SGHAT, CDR2 FQNNGV, per germline. This CDR3 is CASTTGPNSPLHF. The CDR3 DNA reads as TGTGCCAGCACGACAGGCCCCAATTCACCCCTCCACTTT.